What follows describes a single T cell receptor (beta chain). These data are taken from a study of regulatory T cells in long-lasting Graves disease. Regarding time point: persistent/refractory GD, antithyroid drugs over 5 years with positive TRAb. Extracted PBMC RNA gave rise to the TCR library. This CDR3 contains 11 residues. Trimming removed 7 bases from V and 10 bases from J, with 13 bases in between. Germline loops: CDR1 MGHDK, CDR2 SYGVNS. Arm-PCR of CDR3 regions and iRepertoire HTBI primers were the basis on which TCR beta libraries were built. TCRdb analysed the multiplex PCR reads with MiXCR anew, one entry per CDR3 protein. This sample yields some 370,000 distinct CDR3 sequences, of which about 23% are seen a single time; 25% to 35% belongs to the top ten.

V is TRBV25-1 and J is TRBJ1-1; possible D gene TRBD1, 5 bases. The receptor comes from a woman in her forties with Graves disease. The material sequenced was peripheral blood mononuclear cells (PBMCs), taken when the disease was refractory, from a patient treated with antithyroid drugs. For the CDR3, the DNA is TGTGCCAGCACTCCGGGGGAAGGAGCTTTCTTT. It yields the protein CASTPGEGAFF.